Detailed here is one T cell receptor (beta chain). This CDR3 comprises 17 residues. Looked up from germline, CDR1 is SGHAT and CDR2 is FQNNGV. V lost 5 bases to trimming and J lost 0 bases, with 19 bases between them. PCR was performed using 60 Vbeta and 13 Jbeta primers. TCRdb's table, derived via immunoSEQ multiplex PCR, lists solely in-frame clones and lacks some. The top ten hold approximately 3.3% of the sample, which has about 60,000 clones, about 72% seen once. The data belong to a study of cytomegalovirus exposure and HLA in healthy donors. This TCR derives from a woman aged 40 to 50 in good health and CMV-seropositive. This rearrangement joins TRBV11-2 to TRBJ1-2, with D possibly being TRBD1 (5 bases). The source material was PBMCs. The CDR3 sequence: CASSPYGRGLANYGYTF. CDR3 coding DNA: TGTGCCAGCAGCCCCTATGGGAGGGGATTAGCTAACTATGGCTACACCTTC.